This T cell receptor (beta chain) comes out of a study of vaccination effects on CD4 cells after COVID-19. This clone turned up a few times. Its antigen is as yet unknown. Some clones are missing from TCRdb's copy, which holds only in-frame ones; the method was immunoSEQ multiplex PCR. The sample has 20,000 to 25,000 clones, almost 70% seen once. Pools of viral peptides were used by the ViraFEST assay to expand antigen-specific CD4+ T cells ahead of sequencing. Cultured cells yielded isolated CD4+ T cells after around 10 days. Each vaccine recipient was nucleocapsid antibody negative and had no prior SARS-CoV-2 infection. Researchers reported culturing more than 1.5 million PBMC in each well, adding 8 to 10 IU/ml IL-2 and about 9.5 ug/ml peptides. V was trimmed by 5 bases and J by 3 bases, leaving 14 bases between them. CDR1 GTSNPN and CDR2 SVGIG come from the germline V gene (reference sequence). The CDR3 covers 14 residues.

This sequence joins TRBV30 and TRBJ1-5, with D unclear. The sequence was collected from a human donor who received a COVID-19 vaccine. The specimen was CD4+ T cells from PBMCs cultured with HCoV-NL63 spike peptides, collected before COVID-19 vaccination. Here the CDR3 DNA reads TGTGCCTGGGGTGCAGGCGGGTTCAATCAGCCCCAGCATTTT. Its protein is CAWGAGGFNQPQHF.